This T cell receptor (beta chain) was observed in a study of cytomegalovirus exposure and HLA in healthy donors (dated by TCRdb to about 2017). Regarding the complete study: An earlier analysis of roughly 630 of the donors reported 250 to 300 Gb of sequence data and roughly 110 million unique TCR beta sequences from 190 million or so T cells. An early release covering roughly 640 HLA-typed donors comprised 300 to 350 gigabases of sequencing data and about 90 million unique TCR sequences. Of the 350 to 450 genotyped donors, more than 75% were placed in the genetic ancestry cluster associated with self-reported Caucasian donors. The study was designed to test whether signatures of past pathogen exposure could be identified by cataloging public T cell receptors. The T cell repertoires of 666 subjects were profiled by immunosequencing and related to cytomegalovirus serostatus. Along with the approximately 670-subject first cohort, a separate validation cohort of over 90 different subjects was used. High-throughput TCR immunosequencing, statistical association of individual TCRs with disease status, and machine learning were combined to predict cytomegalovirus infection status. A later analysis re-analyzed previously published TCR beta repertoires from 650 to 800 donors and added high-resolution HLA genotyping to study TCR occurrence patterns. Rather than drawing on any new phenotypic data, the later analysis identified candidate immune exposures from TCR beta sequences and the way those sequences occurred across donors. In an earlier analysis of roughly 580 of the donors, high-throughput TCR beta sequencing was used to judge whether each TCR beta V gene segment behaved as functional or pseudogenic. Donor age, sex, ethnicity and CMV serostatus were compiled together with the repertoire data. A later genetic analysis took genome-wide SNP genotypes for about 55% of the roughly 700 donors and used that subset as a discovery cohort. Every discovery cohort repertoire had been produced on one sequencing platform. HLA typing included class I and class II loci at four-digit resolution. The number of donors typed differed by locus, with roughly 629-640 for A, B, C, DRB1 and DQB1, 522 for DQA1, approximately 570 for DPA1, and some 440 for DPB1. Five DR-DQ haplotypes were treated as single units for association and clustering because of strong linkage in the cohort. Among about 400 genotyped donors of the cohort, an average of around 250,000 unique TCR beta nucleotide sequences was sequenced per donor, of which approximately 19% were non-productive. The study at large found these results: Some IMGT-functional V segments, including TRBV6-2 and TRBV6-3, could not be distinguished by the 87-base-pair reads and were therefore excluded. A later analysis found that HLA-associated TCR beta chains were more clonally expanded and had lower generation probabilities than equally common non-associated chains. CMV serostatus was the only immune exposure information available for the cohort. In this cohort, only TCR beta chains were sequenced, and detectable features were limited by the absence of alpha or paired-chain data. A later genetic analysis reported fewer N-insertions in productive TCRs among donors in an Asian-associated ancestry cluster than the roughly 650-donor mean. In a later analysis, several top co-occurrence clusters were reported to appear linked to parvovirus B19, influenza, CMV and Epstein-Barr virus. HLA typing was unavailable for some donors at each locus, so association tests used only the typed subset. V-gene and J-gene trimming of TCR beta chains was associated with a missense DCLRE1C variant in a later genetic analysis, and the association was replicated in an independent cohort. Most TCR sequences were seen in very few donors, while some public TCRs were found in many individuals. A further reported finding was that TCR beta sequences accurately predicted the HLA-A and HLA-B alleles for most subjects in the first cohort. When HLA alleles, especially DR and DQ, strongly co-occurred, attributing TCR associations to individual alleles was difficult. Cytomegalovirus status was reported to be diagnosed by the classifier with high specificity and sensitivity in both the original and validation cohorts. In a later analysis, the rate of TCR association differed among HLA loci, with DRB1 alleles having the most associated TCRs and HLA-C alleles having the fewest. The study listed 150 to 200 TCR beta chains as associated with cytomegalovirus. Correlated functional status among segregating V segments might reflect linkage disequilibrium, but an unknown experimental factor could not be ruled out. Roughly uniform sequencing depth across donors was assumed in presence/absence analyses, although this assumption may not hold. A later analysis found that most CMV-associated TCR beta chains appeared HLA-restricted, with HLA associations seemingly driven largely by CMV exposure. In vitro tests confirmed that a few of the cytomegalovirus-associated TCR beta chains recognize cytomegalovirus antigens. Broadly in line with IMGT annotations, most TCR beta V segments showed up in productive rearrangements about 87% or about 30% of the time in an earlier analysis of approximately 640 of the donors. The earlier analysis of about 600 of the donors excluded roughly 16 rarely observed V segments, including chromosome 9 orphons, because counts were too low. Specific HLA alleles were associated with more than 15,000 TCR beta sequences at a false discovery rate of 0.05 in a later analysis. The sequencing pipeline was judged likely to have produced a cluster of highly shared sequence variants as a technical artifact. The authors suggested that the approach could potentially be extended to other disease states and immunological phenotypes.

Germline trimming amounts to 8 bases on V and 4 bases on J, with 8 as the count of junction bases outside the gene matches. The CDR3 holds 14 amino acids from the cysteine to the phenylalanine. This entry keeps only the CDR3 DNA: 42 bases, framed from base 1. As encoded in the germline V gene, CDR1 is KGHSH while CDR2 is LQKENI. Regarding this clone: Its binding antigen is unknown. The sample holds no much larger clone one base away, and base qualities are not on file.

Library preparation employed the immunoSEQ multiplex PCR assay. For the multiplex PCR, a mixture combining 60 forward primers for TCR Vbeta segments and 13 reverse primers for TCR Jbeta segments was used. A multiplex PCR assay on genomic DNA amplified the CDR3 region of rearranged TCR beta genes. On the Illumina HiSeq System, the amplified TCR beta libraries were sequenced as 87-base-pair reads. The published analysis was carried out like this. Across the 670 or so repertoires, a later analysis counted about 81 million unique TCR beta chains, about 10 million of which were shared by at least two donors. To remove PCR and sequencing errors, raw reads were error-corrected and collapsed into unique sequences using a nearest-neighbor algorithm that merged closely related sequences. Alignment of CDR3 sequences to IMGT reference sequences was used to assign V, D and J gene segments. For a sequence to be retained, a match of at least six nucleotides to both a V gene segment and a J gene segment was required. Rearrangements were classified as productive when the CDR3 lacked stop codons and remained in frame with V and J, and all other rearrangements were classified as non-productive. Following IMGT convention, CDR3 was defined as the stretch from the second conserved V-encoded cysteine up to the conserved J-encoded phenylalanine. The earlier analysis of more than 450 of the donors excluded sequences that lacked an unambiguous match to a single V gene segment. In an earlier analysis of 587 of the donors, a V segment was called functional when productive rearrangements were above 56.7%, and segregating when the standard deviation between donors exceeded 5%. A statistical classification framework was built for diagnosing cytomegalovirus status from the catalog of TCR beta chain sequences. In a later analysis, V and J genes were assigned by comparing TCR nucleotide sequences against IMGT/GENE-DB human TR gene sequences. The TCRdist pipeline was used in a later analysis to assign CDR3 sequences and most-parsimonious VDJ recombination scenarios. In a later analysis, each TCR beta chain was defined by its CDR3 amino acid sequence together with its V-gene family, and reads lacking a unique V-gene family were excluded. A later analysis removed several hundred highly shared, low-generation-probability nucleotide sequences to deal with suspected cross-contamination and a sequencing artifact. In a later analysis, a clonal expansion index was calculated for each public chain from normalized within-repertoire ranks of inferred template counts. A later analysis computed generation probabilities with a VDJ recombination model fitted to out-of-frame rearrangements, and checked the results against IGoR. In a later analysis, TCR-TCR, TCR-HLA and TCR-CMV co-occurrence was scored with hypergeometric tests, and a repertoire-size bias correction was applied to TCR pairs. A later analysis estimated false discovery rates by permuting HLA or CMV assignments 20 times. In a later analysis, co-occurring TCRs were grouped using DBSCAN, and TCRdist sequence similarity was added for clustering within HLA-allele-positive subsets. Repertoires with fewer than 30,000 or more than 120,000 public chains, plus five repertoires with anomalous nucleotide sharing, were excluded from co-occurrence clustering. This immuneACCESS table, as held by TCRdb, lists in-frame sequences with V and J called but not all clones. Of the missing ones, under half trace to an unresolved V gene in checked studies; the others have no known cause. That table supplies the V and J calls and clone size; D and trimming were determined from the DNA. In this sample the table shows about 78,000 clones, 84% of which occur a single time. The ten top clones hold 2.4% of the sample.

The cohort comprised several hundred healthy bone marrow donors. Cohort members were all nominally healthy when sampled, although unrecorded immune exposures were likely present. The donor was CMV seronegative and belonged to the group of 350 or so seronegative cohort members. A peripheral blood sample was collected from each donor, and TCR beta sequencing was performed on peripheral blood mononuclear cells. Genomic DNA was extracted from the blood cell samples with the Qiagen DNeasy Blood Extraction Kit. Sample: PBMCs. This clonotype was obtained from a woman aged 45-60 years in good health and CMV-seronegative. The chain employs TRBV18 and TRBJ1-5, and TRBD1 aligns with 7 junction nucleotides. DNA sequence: TGTGCCAGCCCCGGGACAGAAGATAATCAGCCCCAGCATTTT. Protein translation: CASPGTEDNQPQHF.